Reported below is one T cell receptor beta chain. Its antigen remains unknown. Using MiXCR, TCRdb reanalyzed the PCR reads. The sample shows around 14,000 clones, roughly a quarter of them seen only once. Trimming removed 6 bases from V and 8 bases from J, with 11 bases in between. CDR3 length: 13 amino acids. Germline V CDR1 and CDR2: SGHAT, FQNNGV. The sample is drawn from a study of metastatic and nonmetastatic thyroid tumors. Study details: The comparison covered peripheral blood and tumor or nodule tissue in malignant and benign thyroid patients. Findings and limits, study-wide: Reports indicated that malignant thyroid tumors showed significantly higher TCR beta diversity than benign nodules did, in blood and tumor.

Nobody among the patients had been given any treatment before thyroid surgery. This TCR derives from a female donor with papillary thyroid cancer or a benign thyroid nodule (not recorded which). Some clones in this sample may be carry-over from other donors' samples. This sequence joins TRBV11-2 and TRBJ1-6; D remains unclear. The sequenced material came from blood. CDR3 amino acids: CASRRVWDSPLHF. The CDR3 coding sequence is TGTGCCAGCAGAAGGGTATGGGATTCACCCCTCCACTTT.